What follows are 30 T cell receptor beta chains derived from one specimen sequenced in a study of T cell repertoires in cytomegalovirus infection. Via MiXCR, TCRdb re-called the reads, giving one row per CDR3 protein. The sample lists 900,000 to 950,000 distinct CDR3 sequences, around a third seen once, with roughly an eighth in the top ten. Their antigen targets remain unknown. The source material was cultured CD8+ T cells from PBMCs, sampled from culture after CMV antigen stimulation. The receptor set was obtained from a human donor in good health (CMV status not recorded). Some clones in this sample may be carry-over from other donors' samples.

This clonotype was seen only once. DNA for the CDR3: TGTGCCAGCAGCGCCACGACAGGGGGCAACACAGATACGCAGTATTTT. It encodes CASSATTGGNTDTQYF. The rearrangement joins TRBV9 to TRBJ2-3, with TRBD1 identical over 10 bases. V shed 3 bases, J shed 2 bases, and the junction held 6 bases outside the gene matches. This CDR3 contains 16 residues. Germline lookup yields CDR1 SGDLS and CDR2 YYNGEE.

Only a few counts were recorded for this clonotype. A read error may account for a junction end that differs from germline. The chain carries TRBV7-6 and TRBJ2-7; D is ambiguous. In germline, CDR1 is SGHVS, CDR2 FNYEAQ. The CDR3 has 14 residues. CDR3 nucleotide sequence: TGTGCTAGCAGTCCTGAGTTGGATTCCTACGAGCAGTACTTC. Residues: CASSPELDSYEQYF.

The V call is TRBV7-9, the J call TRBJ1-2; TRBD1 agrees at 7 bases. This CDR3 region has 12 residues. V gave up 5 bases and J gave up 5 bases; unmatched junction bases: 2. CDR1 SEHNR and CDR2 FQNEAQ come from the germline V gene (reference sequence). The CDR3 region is CASSRQGYGYTF. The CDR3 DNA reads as TGTGCCAGCAGCCGACAGGGATATGGCTACACCTTC.

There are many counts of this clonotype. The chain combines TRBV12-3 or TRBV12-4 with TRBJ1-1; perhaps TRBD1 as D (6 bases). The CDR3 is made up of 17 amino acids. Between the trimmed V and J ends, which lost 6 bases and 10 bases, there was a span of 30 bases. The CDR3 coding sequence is TGTGCCAGCAGCCCGGCCACAGGGATCGCCAACCGGGAGTCAGCTTTCTTT. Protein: CASSPATGIANRESAFF.

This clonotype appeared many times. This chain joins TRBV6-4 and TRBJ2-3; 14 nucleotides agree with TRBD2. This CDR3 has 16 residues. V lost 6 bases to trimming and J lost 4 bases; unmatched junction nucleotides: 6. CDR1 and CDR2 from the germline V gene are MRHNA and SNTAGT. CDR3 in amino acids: CASSEGTSGGADTQYF. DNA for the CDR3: TGTGCCAGCAGCGAAGGGACTAGCGGGGGCGCAGATACGCAGTATTTT.

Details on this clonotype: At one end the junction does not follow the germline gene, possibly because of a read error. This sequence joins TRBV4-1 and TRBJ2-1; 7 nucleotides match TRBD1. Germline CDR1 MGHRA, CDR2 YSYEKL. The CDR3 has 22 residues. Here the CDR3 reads CASSQGIPLVDRVTYSYNEQFF. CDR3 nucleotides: TGTGCCAGCAGCCAAGGAATCCCCCTTGTAGACAGGGTAACTTACTCCTACAATGAGCAGTTCTTC.

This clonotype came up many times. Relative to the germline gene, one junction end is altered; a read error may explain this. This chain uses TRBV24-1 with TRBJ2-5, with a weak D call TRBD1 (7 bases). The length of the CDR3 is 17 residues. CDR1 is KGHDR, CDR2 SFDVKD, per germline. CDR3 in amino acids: CAPGDSKRPTISEPQYF. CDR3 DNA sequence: TGTGCCCCGGGGGACAGCAAACGGCCTACGATTTCAGAGCCCCAGTACTTC.

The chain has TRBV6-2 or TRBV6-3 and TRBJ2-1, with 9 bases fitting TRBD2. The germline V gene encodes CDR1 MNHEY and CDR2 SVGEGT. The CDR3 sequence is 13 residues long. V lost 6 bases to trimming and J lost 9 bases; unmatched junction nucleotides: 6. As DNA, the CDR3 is TGTGCCAGCAGCCCAGCGGGGGGCAGTGAGCAGTTCTTC. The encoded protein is CASSPAGGSEQFF.

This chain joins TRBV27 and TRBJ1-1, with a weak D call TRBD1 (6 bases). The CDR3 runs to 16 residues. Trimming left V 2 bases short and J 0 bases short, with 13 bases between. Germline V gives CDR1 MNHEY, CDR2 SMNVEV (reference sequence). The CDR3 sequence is CASSLAGGMMNTEAFF. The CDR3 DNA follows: TGTGCCAGCAGTTTAGCGGGGGGCATGATGAACACTGAAGCTTTCTTT.

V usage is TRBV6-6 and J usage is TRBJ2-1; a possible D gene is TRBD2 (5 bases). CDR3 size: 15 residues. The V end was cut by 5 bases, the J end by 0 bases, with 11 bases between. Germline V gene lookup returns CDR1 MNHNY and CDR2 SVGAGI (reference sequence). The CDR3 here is CASSTDWTSYNEQFF. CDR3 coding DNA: TGTGCCAGCAGTACGGACTGGACCTCCTACAATGAGCAGTTCTTC.

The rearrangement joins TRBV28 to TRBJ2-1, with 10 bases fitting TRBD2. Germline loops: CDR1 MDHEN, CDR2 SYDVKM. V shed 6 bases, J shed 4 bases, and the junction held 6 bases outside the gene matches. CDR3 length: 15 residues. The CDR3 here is CASSRLAGEYNEQFF. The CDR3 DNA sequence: TGTGCCAGCAGCCGTCTAGCGGGGGAATACAATGAGCAGTTCTTC.

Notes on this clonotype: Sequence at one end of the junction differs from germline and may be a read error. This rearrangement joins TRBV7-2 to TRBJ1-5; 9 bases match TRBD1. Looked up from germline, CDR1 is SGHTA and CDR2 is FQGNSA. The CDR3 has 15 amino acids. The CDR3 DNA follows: TGTGCCAGCAGCTTAAACAGGGGGCCTGGTCAGCCCCAGAATTTT. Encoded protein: CASSLNRGPGQPQNF.

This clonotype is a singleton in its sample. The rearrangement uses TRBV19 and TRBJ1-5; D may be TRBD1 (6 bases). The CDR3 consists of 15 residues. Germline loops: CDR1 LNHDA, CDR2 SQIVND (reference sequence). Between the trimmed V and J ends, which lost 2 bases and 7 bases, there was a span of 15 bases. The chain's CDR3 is CASSIISQGLQPQHF. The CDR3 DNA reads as TGTGCCAGTAGTATAATTAGCCAGGGGTTGCAGCCCCAGCATTTT.

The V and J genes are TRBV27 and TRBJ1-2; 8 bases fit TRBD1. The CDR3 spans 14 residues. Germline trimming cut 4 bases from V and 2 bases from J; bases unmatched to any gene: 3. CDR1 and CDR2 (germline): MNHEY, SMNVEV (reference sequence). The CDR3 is CASSSGGANYGYTF. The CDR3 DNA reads TGTGCCAGCAGTTCAGGGGGCGCAAACTATGGCTACACCTTC.

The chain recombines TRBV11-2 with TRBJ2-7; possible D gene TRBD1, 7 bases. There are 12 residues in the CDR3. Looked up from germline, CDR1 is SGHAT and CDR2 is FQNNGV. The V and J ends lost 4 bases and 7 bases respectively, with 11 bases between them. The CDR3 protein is CASSSQGGEQYF. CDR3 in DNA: TGTGCCAGCAGCTCCCAGGGGGGAGAGCAGTACTTC.

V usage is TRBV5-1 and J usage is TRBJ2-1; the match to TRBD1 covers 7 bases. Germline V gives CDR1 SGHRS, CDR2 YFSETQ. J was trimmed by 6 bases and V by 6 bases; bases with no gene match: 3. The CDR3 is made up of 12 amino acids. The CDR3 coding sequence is TGCGCCAGCAAACAGGGGCCCAATGAGCAGTTCTTC. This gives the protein CASKQGPNEQFF.

The CDR3 protein is CASTTGGGVEGYTF. The CDR3 DNA reads as TGTGCCAGCACCACAGGGGGAGGGGTGGAAGGCTACACCTTC. J is TRBJ1-2 and V is TRBV25-1, with 8 bases fitting TRBD1. V lost 7 bases to trimming and J lost 8 bases; unmatched junction nucleotides: 12. The CDR3 totals 14 residues. The germline V gene has CDR1 MGHDK and CDR2 SYGVNS.

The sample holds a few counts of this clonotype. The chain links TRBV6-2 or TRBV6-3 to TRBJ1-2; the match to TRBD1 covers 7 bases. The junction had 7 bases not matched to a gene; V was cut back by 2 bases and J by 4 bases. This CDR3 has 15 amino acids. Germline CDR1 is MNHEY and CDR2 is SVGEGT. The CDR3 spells CASSYTPDRFYGYTF. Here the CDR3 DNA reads TGTGCCAGCAGTTACACCCCGGACAGGTTCTATGGCTACACCTTC.

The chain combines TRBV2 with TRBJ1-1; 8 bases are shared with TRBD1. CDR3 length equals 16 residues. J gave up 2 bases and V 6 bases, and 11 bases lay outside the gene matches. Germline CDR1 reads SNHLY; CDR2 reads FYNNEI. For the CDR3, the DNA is TGTGCCAGCAGAATGGACAGGGAGACGGGAAACACTGAAGCTTTCTTT. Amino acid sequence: CASRMDRETGNTEAFF.

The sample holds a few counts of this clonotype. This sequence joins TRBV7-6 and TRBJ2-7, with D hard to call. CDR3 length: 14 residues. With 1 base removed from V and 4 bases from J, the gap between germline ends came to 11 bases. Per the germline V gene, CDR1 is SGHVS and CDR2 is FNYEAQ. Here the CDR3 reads CASSLEGRWYEQYV. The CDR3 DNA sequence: TGTGCCAGCAGCTTAGAGGGTCGGTGGTACGAGCAGTACGTC.

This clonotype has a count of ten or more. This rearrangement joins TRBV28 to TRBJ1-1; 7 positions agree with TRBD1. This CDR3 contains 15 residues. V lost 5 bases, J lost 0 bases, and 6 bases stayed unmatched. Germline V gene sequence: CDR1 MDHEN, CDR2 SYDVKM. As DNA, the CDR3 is TGTGCCAGCAGTGAAAGGACAGGTATGAACACTGAAGCTTTCTTT. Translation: CASSERTGMNTEAFF.

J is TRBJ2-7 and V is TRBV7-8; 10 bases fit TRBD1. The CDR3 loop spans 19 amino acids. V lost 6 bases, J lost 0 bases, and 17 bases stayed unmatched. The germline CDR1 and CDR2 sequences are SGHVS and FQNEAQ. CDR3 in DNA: TGTGCCAGCAGTTACCACGACAGGGGGCTCCGAACCAGCTCCTACGAGCAGTACGTC. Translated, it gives CASSYHDRGLRTSSYEQYV.

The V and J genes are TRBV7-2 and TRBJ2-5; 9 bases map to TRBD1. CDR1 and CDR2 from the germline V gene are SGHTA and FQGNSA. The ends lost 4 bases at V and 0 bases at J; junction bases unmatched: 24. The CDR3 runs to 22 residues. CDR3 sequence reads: CASSSIHRDREGMKGDQETQYF. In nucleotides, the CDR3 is TGTGCCAGCAGCTCGATACACCGGGACAGGGAAGGGATGAAGGGGGACCAAGAGACCCAGTACTTC.

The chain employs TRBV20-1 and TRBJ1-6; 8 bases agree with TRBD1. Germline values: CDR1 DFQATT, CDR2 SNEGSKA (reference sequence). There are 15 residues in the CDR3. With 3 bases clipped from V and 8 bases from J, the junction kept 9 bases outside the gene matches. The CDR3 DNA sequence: TGCAGTGCTAGGACGCCCGGGACAGGCGATTCACCCCTCCACTTT. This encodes CSARTPGTGDSPLHF.

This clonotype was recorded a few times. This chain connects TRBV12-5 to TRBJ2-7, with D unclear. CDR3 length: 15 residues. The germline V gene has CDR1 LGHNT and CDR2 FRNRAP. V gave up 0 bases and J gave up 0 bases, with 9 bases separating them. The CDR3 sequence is CASGLVKPFSYEQYF. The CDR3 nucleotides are TGTGCTAGTGGTTTGGTGAAGCCTTTCTCCTACGAGCAGTACTTC.

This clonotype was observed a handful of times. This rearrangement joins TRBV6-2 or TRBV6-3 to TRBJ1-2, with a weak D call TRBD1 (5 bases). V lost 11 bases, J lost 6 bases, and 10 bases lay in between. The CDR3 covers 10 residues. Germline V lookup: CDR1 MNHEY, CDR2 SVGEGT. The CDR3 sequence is CACGGNGYTF. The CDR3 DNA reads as TGTGCCTGCGGGGGAAATGGCTACACCTTC.

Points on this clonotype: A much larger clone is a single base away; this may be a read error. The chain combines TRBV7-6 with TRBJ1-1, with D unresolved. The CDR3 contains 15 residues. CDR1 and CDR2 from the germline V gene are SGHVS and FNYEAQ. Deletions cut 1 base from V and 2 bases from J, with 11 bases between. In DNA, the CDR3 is TGTGCCAGCAGCTTAGAGGGAGAGATAAACACTGAAGCTTTCTTT. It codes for CASSLEGEINTEAFF.

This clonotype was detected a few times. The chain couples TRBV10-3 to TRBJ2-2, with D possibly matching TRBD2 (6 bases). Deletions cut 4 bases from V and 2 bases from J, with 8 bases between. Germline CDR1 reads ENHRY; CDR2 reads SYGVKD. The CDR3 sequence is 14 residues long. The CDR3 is CAISGGVNTGELFF. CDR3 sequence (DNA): TGTGCCATCAGTGGGGGGGTCAACACCGGGGAGCTGTTTTTT.

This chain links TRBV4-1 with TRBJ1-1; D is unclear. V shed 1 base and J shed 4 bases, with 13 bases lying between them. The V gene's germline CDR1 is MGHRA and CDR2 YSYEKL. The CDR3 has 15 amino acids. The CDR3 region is CASSQALGLSTEAFF. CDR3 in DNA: TGCGCCAGCAGCCAAGCGCTGGGGTTGAGCACTGAAGCTTTCTTT.

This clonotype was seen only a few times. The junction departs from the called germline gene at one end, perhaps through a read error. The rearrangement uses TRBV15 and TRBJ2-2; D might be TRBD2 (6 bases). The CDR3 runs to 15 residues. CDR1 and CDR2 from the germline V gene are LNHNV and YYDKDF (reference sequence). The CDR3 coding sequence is TGTGCCACTAGCAGAGATCGGGGGACCTCCGGGGAGCTGTTTTTT. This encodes CATSRDRGTSGELFF.